These 23 T cell receptor beta chains were all obtained from the same sample, sequenced in a study of CD8+ T cells in alopecia areata. Treatment: oral pan-JAK inhibitor, 5-10 mg twice daily. Extraction and reverse transcription of RNA yielded cDNA as the sequencing template. The table came from immunoSEQ multiplex PCR; TCRdb's copy has only in-frame clones and leaves some out. Among some 200,000 clones listed, about 62% were seen once. The sequences come from CD4+ T cells sorted from blood, collected at week 24, from a patient treated with tofacitinib. The receptors here all came from a human donor with alopecia areata.

This clone was counted once. The J gene is TRBJ1-2, the V gene TRBV7-2; 7 positions agree with TRBD1. Germline CDR1 reads SGHTA; CDR2 reads FQGNSA. The V segment lost 5 bases and the J segment 4 bases; nucleotides outside the gene matches: 7. The CDR3 contains 14 residues. As DNA, the CDR3 is TGTGCCAGCAGCGACTCTGGACAGGTCTATGGCTACACCTTC. Protein sequence: CASSDSGQVYGYTF.

The genes are TRBV7-7 and TRBJ2-7; D unclear. The CDR3 is 13 amino acids. V was pared by 1 base and J by 5 bases, with 9 bases between. The germline gives CDR1 SSHAT, CDR2 FNYEAQ (reference sequence). This CDR3 is CASSLVDTDEQYF. CDR3 bases: TGTGCCAGCAGCTTAGTAGATACCGACGAGCAGTACTTC.

This clone was detected only a few times. The gene calls are TRBV23-1 and TRBJ2-1; 7 bases align to TRBD2. TRBV23-1 is sorted into the ORF group, with uncertain function. After removal of 4 bases from V and 0 bases from J, the junction contained 3 bases not matched to a gene. CDR3 length: 15 amino acids. CDR3 in amino acids: CASSPGTTSYNEQFF. CDR3 sequence (DNA): TGCGCCAGCAGTCCCGGGACTACCTCCTACAATGAGCAGTTCTTC.

V and J are TRBV29-1 and TRBJ2-7; D is possibly TRBD2 (5 bases). The germline CDR1 and CDR2 sequences are SQVTM and ANQGSEA. Trimming left V 2 bases short and J 3 bases short, with 11 bases between. The CDR3 runs 13 residues. The CDR3 region is CSVENQRGYEQYF. CDR3 nucleotide sequence: TGCAGCGTTGAAAATCAACGGGGCTACGAGCAGTACTTC.

This chain links TRBV9 with TRBJ1-1, with no clear D. This CDR3 region has 16 residues. The V gene's germline CDR1 is SGDLS and CDR2 YYNGEE. V shed 0 bases and J shed 0 bases, with 12 bases lying between them. CDR3: CASSVGVGPVNTEAFF. Here the CDR3 DNA reads TGTGCCAGCAGCGTAGGGGTAGGGCCGGTGAACACTGAAGCTTTCTTT. Together with reference TRBV9 and TRBJ1-1, the CDR3 gives the full variable domain: DSGVTQTPKHLITATGQRVTLRCSPRSGDLSVYWYQQSLDQGLQFLIQYYNGEERAKGNILERFSAQQFPDLHSELNLSSLELGDSALYFCASSVGVGPVNTEAFFGQGTRLTVV.

J is TRBJ1-2 and V is TRBV2; the D is unclear. V was pared by 3 bases and J by 8 bases, with 13 bases between. Germline CDR1 is SNHLY and CDR2 is FYNNEI. The CDR3 contains 13 residues. CDR3 bases: TGTGCCAGCAGTGAGCGCGTAATGCGGGGCTACACCTTC. Amino acids: CASSERVMRGYTF.

This chain joins TRBV4-1 and TRBJ1-3, with a possible D match to TRBD1 (5 bases). This CDR3 has 15 residues. The germline V gene encodes CDR1 MGHRA and CDR2 YSYEKL. Trimming removed 3 bases at V and 4 bases at J, with 13 bases between. CDR3 in amino acids: CASSQPGFGGNTIYF. In DNA, the CDR3 is TGCGCCAGCAGCCAGCCAGGGTTCGGCGGAAACACCATATATTTT.

CDR3 nucleotide sequence: TGCAGCGTTGAGGTGGGGGGCAGCTATGGCTACACCTTC. Translated, it gives CSVEVGGSYGYTF. V and J are TRBV29-1 and TRBJ1-2, with D possibly being TRBD1 (6 bases). Germline CDR1 SQVTM, CDR2 ANQGSEA. CDR3 length equals 13 residues. Trimming stripped 3 bases from V and 4 bases from J, with 12 bases between.

The chain couples TRBV19 to TRBJ2-5, with TRBD2 as a possible D gene (6 bases). CDR3 size: 13 residues. Germline V gene data show CDR1 as LNHDA and CDR2 as SQIVND (reference sequence). Between the trimmed V and J ends, which lost 10 bases and 2 bases, there was a span of 14 bases. The CDR3 DNA is TGTGCCACCGCGGGGTTACCACAAGAGACCCAGTACTTC. Its translation: CATAGLPQETQYF.

The rearrangement joins TRBV11-1 to TRBJ2-3; D gene uncertain. Germline V lookup: CDR1 SGHAT, CDR2 FQDESV (reference sequence). V was pared by 1 base and J by 6 bases, with 11 bases between. The length of the CDR3 is 14 residues. Written as DNA, the CDR3 is TGTGCCAGCAGCTTAGGTGGAAAATGGGATACGCAGTATTTT. As protein: CASSLGGKWDTQYF.

The chain links TRBV28 to TRBJ1-2; TRBD1 aligns across 8 bases. The CDR3 length is 13 residues. Germline CDR1 MDHEN, CDR2 SYDVKM. The V gene end was trimmed by 5 bases and the J gene end by 7 bases; junction bases not matched to a gene: 6. The CDR3 DNA is TGTGCCAGCAGTCAACAGGGGGTTAGTGGCTACACCTTC. It yields the protein CASSQQGVSGYTF.

This chain uses TRBV7-3 with TRBJ2-6, with D possibly called TRBD1 or TRBD2 (6 bases each). Trimming removed 4 bases from V and 2 bases from J, with 9 bases in between. Germline assignment: CDR1 SGHTA and CDR2 FQGTGA. The CDR3 totals 15 residues. The DNA for the CDR3 is TGTGCCAGCAGCTACGGGGGCGCTGGGGCCAACGTCCTGACTTTC. Its protein is CASSYGGAGANVLTF.

This clone was detected once. This chain uses TRBV5-1 with TRBJ1-1; TRBD1 matches at 7 bases. CDR1 is SGHRS and CDR2 is YFSETQ in the germline V gene. The CDR3 has 13 amino acids. Germline trimming cut 0 bases from V and 6 bases from J; bases unmatched to any gene: 2. The CDR3 spells CASSLADRAEAFF. In DNA, the CDR3 is TGCGCCAGCAGCTTGGCAGACAGGGCTGAAGCTTTCTTT.

This clone turned up a few times. The chain couples TRBV18 to TRBJ2-5; D call uncertain. Germline V lookup: CDR1 KGHSH, CDR2 LQKENI. This CDR3 is 13 amino acids long. V dropped 2 bases and J dropped 5 bases, with 9 bases sitting between them. Here the CDR3 reads CASSPIDRETQYF. The CDR3 coding sequence is TGTGCCAGCTCACCAATTGACCGGGAGACCCAGTACTTC.

This clone was found a few times. The rearrangement links TRBV19 to TRBJ2-1; D is unclear. Germline CDR1 LNHDA, CDR2 SQIVND (reference sequence). Between the trimmed V and J ends, which lost 1 base and 8 bases, there was a span of 6 bases. The CDR3 extends over 12 amino acids. The CDR3 reads CASSIVMDEQFF. The DNA of the CDR3 is TGTGCCAGTAGTATAGTCATGGATGAGCAGTTCTTC.

The chain joins TRBV27 to TRBJ1-2; TRBD1 is a possible D gene (5 bases). V gave up 5 bases and J gave up 3 bases, with 19 bases separating them. Germline V gene lookup returns CDR1 MNHEY and CDR2 SMNVEV (reference sequence). The CDR3 extends over 16 amino acids. The CDR3 reads CASSHIPRGGDYGYTF. The CDR3 DNA is TGTGCCAGCAGTCATATCCCCCGGGGGGGGGACTATGGCTACACCTTC.

V is TRBV7-6 and J is TRBJ2-2; D might be TRBD2 (6 bases). CDR1 is SGHVS, CDR2 FNYEAQ, per germline. V was clipped by 3 bases and J by 7 bases, with 6 bases between them. The CDR3 covers 12 residues. The CDR3 DNA reads TGTGCCAGCAGCTTCGGGAGCGGGGAGCTGTTTTTT. As protein: CASSFGSGELFF.

V usage is TRBV29-1 and J usage is TRBJ1-5; TRBD1 might be the D (5 bases). The CDR3 extends over 12 amino acids. V dropped 2 bases and J dropped 7 bases, with 9 bases sitting between them. Germline loops: CDR1 SQVTM, CDR2 ANQGSEA. The CDR3 sequence: CSVEQGGQPQHF. Written as DNA, the CDR3 is TGCAGCGTTGAACAGGGCGGCCAGCCCCAGCATTTT.

The V and J genes are TRBV5-1 and TRBJ2-3; the match to TRBD1 covers 10 bases. From germline, CDR1 is SGHRS and CDR2 YFSETQ. This CDR3 region has 15 residues. The ends lost 0 bases at V and 5 bases at J; junction bases unmatched: 3. CDR3 amino acids: CASSLEDRGLDTQYF. CDR3 DNA sequence: TGCGCCAGCAGCTTGGAAGACAGGGGGCTAGATACGCAGTATTTT.

The rearrangement links TRBV6-5 to TRBJ2-5, with 11 bases fitting TRBD2. This CDR3 has 15 amino acids. The V gene's germline CDR1 is MNHEY and CDR2 SVGAGI. The V segment lost 6 bases and the J segment 8 bases; nucleotides outside the gene matches: 11. CDR3 bases: TGTGCCAGCAGGTCTGGCATAGCGGGGGGGCTTACCCAGTACTTC. Translation: CASRSGIAGGLTQYF.

The rearrangement uses TRBV27 and TRBJ1-5; D unclear. With 2 bases removed from V and 2 bases from J, the gap between germline ends came to 13 bases. This CDR3 has 16 amino acids. CDR1 and CDR2 (germline): MNHEY, SMNVEV (reference sequence). CDR3 nucleotides: TGTGCCAGCAGTTTACGGGCGGAGGGTGGCAATCAGCCCCAGCATTTT. Translating it yields CASSLRAEGGNQPQHF.

This clone was found a few times. This chain connects TRBV7-2 to TRBJ2-5; 7 nucleotides match TRBD2. With 3 bases clipped from V and 3 bases from J, the junction kept 4 bases outside the gene matches. This CDR3 is built from 14 residues. CDR1 and CDR2 (germline): SGHTA, FQGNSA. The CDR3 sequence: CASSFTGTKETQYF. For the CDR3, the DNA is TGTGCCAGCAGCTTCACCGGGACTAAAGAGACCCAGTACTTC.

J is TRBJ2-7 and V is TRBV5-1, with unresolved D. CDR1 SGHRS and CDR2 YFSETQ come from the germline V gene. This CDR3 has 13 amino acids. Deletions cut 0 bases from V and 7 bases from J, with 11 bases between. CDR3 nucleotide sequence: TGCGCCAGCAGCTTGGATGGGCGGCAGGAGCAGTACTTC. Translation: CASSLDGRQEQYF.